The 17 T cell receptor beta chains below were found in one sample sequenced in a study of blood T cell repertoires in COVID-19. Assay used: immunoSEQ multiplex PCR; TCRdb lists only in-frame clones, some missing. In the table there are 250,000 to 300,000 clones, roughly 88% of which are singletons. Specimen: peripheral blood. The origin of the receptors is a woman aged 65 to 85 with acute or convalescent COVID-19.

The CDR3 region is CASSGVRGRANIQYF. In DNA form, the CDR3 reads TGTGCCAGCAGTGGGGTCAGGGGGCGCGCGAACATTCAGTACTTC. V is TRBV2 and J is TRBJ2-4; 8 bases fit TRBD1. The germline CDR1 and CDR2 sequences are SNHLY and FYNNEI. J was trimmed by 7 bases and V by 4 bases; bases with no gene match: 9. This CDR3 contains 15 residues. The full variable domain, with the rest looked up from reference TRBV2 and TRBJ2-4, is EPEVTQTPSHQVTQMGQEVILRCVPISNHLYFYWYRQILGQKVEFLVSFYNNEISEKSEIFDDQFSVERPDGSNFTLKIRSTKLEDSAMYFCASSGVRGRANIQYFGAGTRLSVL.

Only one count was recorded for this clone. The chain joins TRBV30 to TRBJ2-3, with D possibly matching TRBD2 (5 bases). This CDR3 has 13 amino acids. Trimming took 3 bases from V and 3 from J, leaving 10 bases between them. Germline CDR1 reads GTSNPN; CDR2 reads SVGIG (reference sequence). CDR3 DNA: TGTGCCTGGAGCGCCCTAGCTACAGATACGCAGTATTTT. Translating gives CAWSALATDTQYF.

This clone came up a few times. The junction shows a germline mismatch at one end, possibly a read error. The V gene is TRBV6-6, the J gene TRBJ1-1; D possibly corresponds to TRBD1 (5 bases). The CDR3 extends over 13 amino acids. Looked up from germline, CDR1 is MNHNY and CDR2 is SVGAGI (reference sequence). In DNA form, the CDR3 reads TGTGCCAGCAGTTTTGACAGTAACATTGAAGCTTTCTTT. It codes for CASSFDSNIEAFF.

This sequence joins TRBV2 and TRBJ2-5, with TRBD1 matching over 7 bases. The V and J ends lost 4 bases and 4 bases, in that order; junction bases with no gene match: 6. This CDR3 region has 14 residues. In germline, CDR1 is SNHLY, CDR2 FYNNEI. CDR3 residues: CASSVLGGTETQYF. The CDR3 nucleotides are TGTGCCAGCAGTGTGCTAGGGGGCACAGAGACCCAGTACTTC.

This clone came up many times. The genes are TRBV19 and TRBJ2-4; D gene ambiguous. The CDR3 extends over 12 amino acids. The V and J ends lost 10 bases and 5 bases respectively, with 12 bases between them. Germline V lookup: CDR1 LNHDA, CDR2 SQIVND (reference sequence). The CDR3 reads CATSHSENIQYF. The CDR3, as DNA: TGTGCCACCTCCCACTCGGAAAACATTCAGTACTTC.

The chain employs TRBV27 and TRBJ1-4, with D possibly being TRBD1 (5 bases). Between the trimmed V and J ends, which lost 0 bases and 3 bases, there was a span of 23 bases. The CDR3 is made up of 20 amino acids. From germline, CDR1 is MNHEY and CDR2 SMNVEV (reference sequence). CDR3 DNA sequence: TGTGCCAGCAGTTTATCCCCCTGGGGGGGAGGCGTGGCAGCTAATGAAAAACTGTTTTTT. Protein product: CASSLSPWGGGVAANEKLFF.

This clone was counted a few times. The V call is TRBV6-5, the J call TRBJ1-6; tentatively, D is TRBD1 (5 bases). CDR1 and CDR2 (germline): MNHEY, SVGAGI. V lost 6 bases and J lost 7, with 13 bases in between. The CDR3 length is 14 residues. Here the CDR3 DNA reads TGTGCCAGCAGAAAGGACACCGTGAATTCACCCCTCCACTTT. Translation: CASRKDTVNSPLHF.

The chain couples TRBV6-5 to TRBJ1-1, with TRBD1 as a possible D gene (6 bases). This CDR3 is built from 15 residues. Germline CDR1 and CDR2: MNHEY and SVGAGI. V lost 6 bases, J lost 0 bases, and 14 bases lay in between. In nucleotides, the CDR3 is TGTGCCAGCAGCCTACGGACAGTCATGAACACTGAAGCTTTCTTT. Encoded protein: CASSLRTVMNTEAFF.

The chain combines TRBV12-5 with TRBJ2-3; 16 nucleotides align to TRBD2. This CDR3 is built from 18 residues. Germline-derived CDR1 and CDR2 are LGHNT and FRNRAP. The V gene end was trimmed by 7 bases and the J gene end by 4 bases; junction bases not matched to a gene: 11. This chain's CDR3 is CASARGTSGGGGADTQYF. The CDR3 nucleotides are TGTGCTAGTGCCCGAGGGACTAGCGGGGGGGGTGGCGCAGATACGCAGTATTTT.

This clone was picked up one time. The chain has TRBV5-4 and TRBJ1-2, with 8 bases matching TRBD1. Germline V CDR1 and CDR2: SGHNT, YYREEE (reference sequence). The ends lost 3 bases at V and 2 bases at J; junction bases unmatched: 3. The CDR3 is made up of 14 amino acids. The CDR3 nucleotides read TGTGCCAGCAGCTCCGGGACAGGCAACTATGGCTACACCTTC. Translation gives CASSSGTGNYGYTF.

The chain carries TRBV2 and TRBJ1-1; D might be TRBD1 (6 bases). This CDR3 spans 14 amino acids. From germline, CDR1 is SNHLY and CDR2 FYNNEI. V lost 9 bases, J lost 2 bases, and 16 bases lay in between. The DNA for the CDR3 is TGTGCCAGAGCGGCAGGGGACATCAACACTGAAGCTTTCTTT. Translated: CARAAGDINTEAFF. Drawing the rest from reference TRBV2 and TRBJ1-1, the complete variable domain is EPEVTQTPSHQVTQMGQEVILRCVPISNHLYFYWYRQILGQKVEFLVSFYNNEISEKSEIFDDQFSVERPDGSNFTLKIRSTKLEDSAMYFCARAAGDINTEAFFGQGTRLTVV.

The chain couples TRBV30 to TRBJ2-7; TRBD2 aligns across 7 bases. The length of the CDR3 is 13 residues. Per the germline V gene, CDR1 is GTSNPN and CDR2 is SVGIG (reference sequence). Trimming took 0 bases from V and 12 from J; bases not matched to a gene: 11. The CDR3, as DNA: TGTGCCTGGAGTGTACCGGGGGGTCTAGGTTTGTACTTC. Translation: CAWSVPGGLGLYF.

The chain links TRBV7-3 to TRBJ2-1, with TRBD2 identical over 14 bases. The germline V gene has CDR1 SGHTA and CDR2 FQGTGA. This CDR3 has 14 amino acids. J was trimmed by 10 bases and V by 2 bases; bases with no gene match: 1. The CDR3 spells CASSLGLAGGEQFF. The CDR3 nucleotides read TGTGCCAGCAGCTTAGGACTAGCGGGGGGAGAGCAGTTCTTC.

This chain connects TRBV19 to TRBJ2-4; 12 positions agree with TRBD2. Germline V gene lookup returns CDR1 LNHDA and CDR2 SQIVND (reference sequence). The CDR3 extends over 15 amino acids. The ends lost 9 bases at V and 5 bases at J; junction bases unmatched: 8. The CDR3 is CASMGTSGYQNIQYF. The CDR3 DNA reads TGTGCCAGCATGGGGACTAGCGGGTATCAAAACATTCAGTACTTC.

In DNA, the CDR3 is TGTGCCAGCAGCCGCCTGTTAAGGACAGGGGGTATTGCTTTCTTT. Translation: CASSRLLRTGGIAFF. V and J are TRBV13 and TRBJ1-1; TRBD1 aligns across 10 bases. The germline V gene has CDR1 PRHDT and CDR2 FYEKMQ (reference sequence). CDR3 length: 15 residues. Germline trimming cut 5 bases from V and 11 bases from J; bases unmatched to any gene: 14. The full variable domain, in which reference TRBV13 and TRBJ1-1 provide the parts outside the CDR3, is AAGVIQSPRHLIKEKRETATLKCYPIPRHDTVYWYQQGPGQDPQFLISFYEKMQSDKGSIPDRFSAQQFSDYHSELNMSSLELGDSALYFCASSRLLRTGGIAFFGQGTRLTVV.

This clone was recorded once. The CDR3 reads CASSYLRNEKLFF. DNA of the CDR3: TGTGCCAGCAGCTATCTTCGTAATGAAAAACTGTTTTTT. V gene TRBV14 combines with J gene TRBJ1-4; D not resolved. The CDR3 contains 13 residues. V was trimmed by 5 bases and J by 4 bases, leaving 8 bases between them. The germline V gene encodes CDR1 SGHDN and CDR2 FVKESK.

The DNA for the CDR3 is TGTGCCAGCAGAACGGGGTACAATGAGCAGTTCTTC. Its translation: CASRTGYNEQFF. The gene calls are TRBV12-3 or TRBV12-4 and TRBJ2-1; tentatively, D is TRBD2 (5 bases). The CDR3 spans 12 residues. V was pared by 6 bases and J by 4 bases, with 7 bases between.